These 4 T cell receptor beta chains share one sample of origin, sequenced in a study of blood T cell repertoires in COVID-19. Repertoires were generated with immunoSEQ multiplex PCR, while TCRdb's copy carries only in-frame clones and drops some. The sample lists about 160,000 clones; 79% were seen once. Specimen: peripheral blood. All receptors come from a woman aged 60-75 years with COVID-19, enrolled during active disease.

The chain carries TRBV9 and TRBJ2-7; 10 bases are a match to TRBD1. The germline V gene has CDR1 SGDLS and CDR2 YYNGEE. This CDR3 region has 16 residues. Trimming cost V 4 bases and J 5 bases; bases outside gene matches: 12. The CDR3 reads CASSSSPGGQGNEQYF. CDR3 DNA: TGTGCCAGCAGCTCGAGCCCCGGGGGACAGGGGAACGAGCAGTACTTC.

This clone is classed as medium-sized. This chain connects TRBV2 to TRBJ1-2; no reliable D call. V was pared by 8 bases and J by 4 bases, with 14 bases between. Germline V gives CDR1 SNHLY, CDR2 FYNNEI. There are 13 residues in the CDR3. The DNA of the CDR3 is TGTGCCAGCCGAGGACTGATCCTCTATGGCTACACCTTC. This codes for CASRGLILYGYTF.

The gene calls are TRBV6-5 and TRBJ2-3; no definite D call. The CDR3 runs 14 residues. CDR1 is MNHEY and CDR2 is SVGAGI in the germline V gene. V dropped 0 bases and J dropped 4 bases, with 8 bases sitting between them. The DNA of the CDR3 is TGTGCCAGCAGTTACTCGCACAGCTCAGATACGCAGTATTTT. Translating it yields CASSYSHSSDTQYF.

The chain has TRBV3-1 (or the pseudogene TRBV3-2) and TRBJ2-2; TRBD2 agrees at 9 bases. V gave up 5 bases and J gave up 1 base; unmatched junction bases: 2. This CDR3 spans 15 amino acids. CDR1 is LGHDT and CDR2 is YNNKEL in the germline V gene (reference sequence). The CDR3 DNA reads TGTGCCAGCAGCTTGACTAGCGGGAACACCGGGGAGCTGTTTTTT. Amino acids: CASSLTSGNTGELFF.